The rows below give T cell receptor beta chains drawn from one sample of a study of shared clonotypes between healthy human individuals. Profiled with immunoSEQ multiplex PCR; TCRdb holds only in-frame clones, not every one. Here the sample spans 950,000 to 1,100,000 clones, approximately 70% being singletons. Sequenced material: memory CD4+ T cells sorted from blood. These receptors were taken from a young man in good health. The conserved cysteine and the conserved F or W are not part of the CDR3 here. The order of the fields is V gene, CDR3 protein.

TRBV6-5,ASSPLALSSYEQY
TRBV6-1,ASSENGPYEAF
TRBV18,ASSPSGETQY
TRBV11-2,ASSLGWDGTKGTDTQY
TRBV10-3,AISPTSSGNEQY
TRBV7-8,ASSLGGQGKGNTIY
TRBV5-1,ASTIRLAGQETQY
TRBV5-5,ASSLGPTSGRAWEQY
TRBV6-5,ASSGQSSGQY
TRBV27,ASSLYPGRSGELF
TRBV6-5,ASSYSGQAGANVLT
TRBV19,ASSRSWDLAKNIQY
TRBV7-3,ASSSQGASQETQY
TRBV2,ASSELGENTEAF
TRBV19,ASSIQGRNEQF
TRBV6-1,ASSEGGRNYGYT
TRBV28,ASSPHLNTEAF
TRBV6-5,ASLGSAWEQF
TRBV5-4,ASTQGRVNYGYT
TRBV11-2,ASSPLAGGMSYEQY
TRBV5-6,ASSSLGVDRWGEQY
TRBV6-1,ASSAGQGEAAYEQY
TRBV6-5,ASSYRIREPQH
TRBV30,AWSPQGNGYT
TRBV5-1,ASSLDPSRGATSYEQY
TRBV5-1,ASSLDRGSIYNEQF
TRBV19,ASMGPQSYEQY
TRBV27,ATRRDRFYGYT
TRBV18,ASSPSDTRGYT
TRBV30,ARRAPNTGELF
TRBV21-1,ASSKYCRRTSSTDTQY
TRBV7-2,ASSLAGGTYNEQF
TRBV9,ASGPGQGPREQY
TRBV5-1,ASSRRTSGISDEQF
TRBV2,ASSRDQNTGELF
TRBV4-1,ASSQEGDPRETQY
TRBV18,ASSPGDRGFNEQF
TRBV7-2,ASSSRPVGLGGQPQH
TRBV6-5,ASKPAGGSWAGYT
TRBV14,ASSQEGIWDRETYEQY
TRBV6-1,ASSGQGEAF
TRBV18,ASSPGAGSRDEQY
TRBV9,ASSVAEDGLGYT
TRBV5-6,ASTRRTGLNTGELF
TRBV5-1,ASSLVSATNEKLF
TRBV28,ASSSATLGAQSSAEAF
TRBV10-1,ASSDIGTSGRLQY
TRBV4-1,ASSQVGGSKNIQY
TRBV27,ASRHDQRSGLVAGELF
TRBV18,ASSPFTSGSHEQY
TRBV28,ASRPDRGGTEAF
TRBV7-7,ASSLVGTGGADIAKNIQY
TRBV23-1,PQSCRSYEQY
TRBV5-4,ASRTGGQTVTF
TRBV5-1,ASGQANTDTQY
TRBV10-3,AIKGASETQY
TRBV6-5,ASSSGRGPADTQY
TRBV28,ASSRRGARSETQY
TRBV28,ASSLDLFAQH
TRBV7-9,ASSLNWQVDTQY